Listed here are 25 T cell receptor beta chains from one sample, sequenced in a study of shared clonotypes between healthy human individuals. Using immunoSEQ multiplex PCR, the repertoire was profiled, and TCRdb retains in-frame clones only, with some absent. The sample contains fewer than 1.6 million clones, 98% of which appear only once. Specimen: naive CD4+ T cells sorted from blood. Subset here: CD45RA+ positively selected. These receptors all stem from a man aged 25 to 40 in good health.

In regard to this clone: Other DNA sequences of this sample code for an identical CDR3. The chain has TRBV6-1 and TRBJ2-7, with TRBD1 matching 7 bases. The ends lost 6 bases at V and 3 bases at J; junction bases unmatched: 2. The CDR3 sequence is 12 residues long. Germline lookup yields CDR1 MNHNS and CDR2 SASEGT. The CDR3 reads CASSGDSYEQYF. The CDR3 DNA reads as TGTGCCAGCAGCGGGGACAGCTACGAGCAGTACTTC.

This chain uses TRBV29-1 with TRBJ1-2; 9 bases line up with TRBD1. The CDR3 covers 17 residues. The germline V gene has CDR1 SQVTM and CDR2 ANQGSEA. With V trimmed by 3 bases and J by 8 bases, 19 bases remained unmatched. CDR3 sequence: CSVEAPGQGLPYGGYTF. DNA of the CDR3: TGCAGCGTTGAGGCGCCCGGACAGGGGCTCCCATATGGGGGCTACACCTTC. Using reference TRBV29-1 and TRBJ1-2 for the parts outside the CDR3, the full variable domain is SAVISQKPSRDICQRGTSLTIQCQVDSQVTMMFWYRQQPGQSLTLIATANQGSEATYESGFVIDKFPISRPNLTFSTLTVSNMSPEDSSIYLCSVEAPGQGLPYGGYTFGSGTRLTVV.

J is TRBJ2-7 and V is TRBV14; 9 nucleotides match TRBD1. J lost 6 bases, V lost 2 bases, and 8 bases had no gene match. In germline, CDR1 is SGHDN, CDR2 FVKESK. CDR3 length: 15 residues. The CDR3 protein is CASSQTGQGGSEQYF. The CDR3 region has the DNA TGTGCCAGCAGCCAAACGGGACAGGGCGGATCCGAGCAGTACTTC.

The chain employs TRBV5-1 and TRBJ2-6; D remains ambiguous. V was trimmed by 2 bases and J by 0 bases, leaving 9 bases between them. Per the germline V gene, CDR1 is SGHRS and CDR2 is YFSETQ. This CDR3 contains 16 residues. In DNA, the CDR3 is TGCGCCAGCAGCTTAAGGCCTAGCTCTGGGGCCAACGTCCTGACTTTC. Amino acids: CASSLRPSSGANVLTF.

CDR3 sequence: CASSLGSTGANVLTF. The CDR3 DNA follows: TGCGCCAGCAGCTTAGGATCCACTGGGGCCAACGTCCTGACTTTC. The chain joins TRBV5-1 to TRBJ2-6; D gene unclear. CDR3 length equals 15 residues. CDR1 and CDR2 from the germline V gene are SGHRS and YFSETQ. V was cut by 2 bases and J by 2 bases, with 8 bases left in between.

CDR3 DNA: TGTGCCAGCAATCGGGCTAGCGGGAGGGCCGGGGAGCTGTTTTTT. It specifies CASNRASGRAGELFF. This chain links TRBV6-6 with TRBJ2-2, with 12 bases fitting TRBD2. This CDR3 comprises 15 residues. Germline V lookup: CDR1 MNHNY, CDR2 SVGAGI (reference sequence). V trimming: 7 bases; J trimming: 6 bases; junction bases outside the gene matches: 6.

As to this clone: Other nucleotide sequences in the sample specify the same CDR3. The CDR3 bases are TGTGCCAGTAGTATAAGTAATCAGCCCCAGCATTTT. Translating it yields CASSISNQPQHF. J is TRBJ1-5 and V is TRBV19; no reliable D call. CDR1 and CDR2 (germline): LNHDA, SQIVND (reference sequence). The V end was cut by 2 bases, the J end by 4 bases, with 3 bases between. The length of the CDR3 is 12 residues. The variable domain in full, with the rest retrieved from reference TRBV19 and TRBJ1-5, is DGGITQSPKYLFRKEGQNVTLSCEQNLNHDAMYWYRQDPGQGLRLIYYSQIVNDFQKGDIAEGYSVSREKKESFPLTVTSAQKNPTAFYLCASSISNQPQHFGDGTRLSIL.

The V gene is TRBV7-2, the J gene TRBJ2-7; D is undetermined. The germline CDR1 and CDR2 sequences are SGHTA and FQGNSA. The V end lost 5 bases, the J end lost 0 bases, and 11 bases lay between the germline ends. The CDR3 extends over 14 amino acids. For the CDR3, the DNA is TGTGCCAGCAGCCCTGGCCCTAGCTCCTACGAGCAGTACTTC. This codes for CASSPGPSSYEQYF.

This sequence joins TRBV5-4 and TRBJ1-1; D may be TRBD1 (5 bases). V gave up 1 base and J gave up 7 bases, with 8 bases separating them. Germline loops: CDR1 SGHNT, CDR2 YYREEE (reference sequence). The CDR3 totals 12 residues. In DNA, the CDR3 is TGTGCCAGCAGCTTGTGGGACGATGAAGCTTTCTTT. Translation: CASSLWDDEAFF. The variable domain in full, with the rest retrieved from reference TRBV5-4 and TRBJ1-1, is ETGVTQSPTHLIKTRGQQVTLRCSSQSGHNTVSWYQQALGQGPQFIFQYYREEENGRGNFPPRFSGLQFPNYSSELNVNALELDDSALYLCASSLWDDEAFFGQGTRLTVV.

The rearrangement uses TRBV2 and TRBJ1-1; no firm D call. V shed 6 bases and J shed 3 bases, with 8 bases lying between them. The CDR3 runs to 12 residues. Germline V gene data show CDR1 as SNHLY and CDR2 as FYNNEI. The DNA for the CDR3 is TGTGCCAGCAGAGGAAGGGACACTGAAGCTTTCTTT. Translated, it gives CASRGRDTEAFF.

This chain links TRBV4-3 with TRBJ1-3; D ambiguous. The V gene lost 1 base and the J gene lost 1 base, with 8 bases spanning the gap. The CDR3 totals 15 residues. Germline CDR1 reads LGHNA; CDR2 reads YSLEER. CDR3 amino acids: CASSQVPGSGNTIYF. Here the CDR3 DNA reads TGCGCCAGCAGCCAAGTTCCAGGTTCTGGAAACACCATATATTTT.

This chain joins TRBV5-4 and TRBJ2-1, with 9 bases that match TRBD1. Germline assignment: CDR1 SGHNT and CDR2 YYREEE (reference sequence). The CDR3 runs 15 residues. V was pared by 4 bases and J by 4 bases, with 6 bases of the junction left unmatched. This CDR3 is CASSNGTGNYNEQFF. The CDR3, as DNA: TGTGCCAGCAGCAACGGGACAGGGAATTACAATGAGCAGTTCTTC. Combining the CDR3 with reference TRBV5-4 and TRBJ2-1 gives the whole variable domain ETGVTQSPTHLIKTRGQQVTLRCSSQSGHNTVSWYQQALGQGPQFIFQYYREEENGRGNFPPRFSGLQFPNYSSELNVNALELDDSALYLCASSNGTGNYNEQFFGPGTRLTVL.

V gene TRBV7-2 combines with J gene TRBJ2-2, with D perhaps matching TRBD1 or TRBD2 (5 bases each). The CDR3 spans 15 residues. V gave up 2 bases and J gave up 4 bases, with 11 bases separating them. Germline V gives CDR1 SGHTA, CDR2 FQGNSA. The CDR3 sequence: CASSLLGRVTGELFF. The CDR3 nucleotides read TGTGCCAGCAGCTTACTGGGGCGGGTCACCGGGGAGCTGTTTTTT.

V usage is TRBV2 and J usage is TRBJ2-5; D may be TRBD1 (5 bases). V lost 6 bases and J 4 bases, leaving 15 bases between the germline ends. CDR1 and CDR2 (germline): SNHLY, FYNNEI. This CDR3 is built from 14 residues. The CDR3 sequence is CASRGTGLPETQYF. CDR3 nucleotide sequence: TGTGCCAGCAGGGGAACAGGTCTACCAGAGACCCAGTACTTC.

V gene TRBV27 combines with J gene TRBJ2-5; a weak D match, TRBD1 (5 bases). Germline CDR1 and CDR2: MNHEY and SMNVEV (reference sequence). This CDR3 contains 17 residues. V was pared by 5 bases and J by 3 bases, with 22 bases between. CDR3 loop: CASSQLKTQVTEETQYF. DNA of the CDR3: TGTGCCAGCAGTCAACTCAAAACACAGGTGACTGAAGAGACCCAGTACTTC.

The J gene is TRBJ1-1, the V gene TRBV9; a weak D match, TRBD1 (5 bases). CDR1 and CDR2 (germline): SGDLS, YYNGEE. The CDR3 extends over 14 amino acids. Trimming removed 6 bases at V and 5 bases at J, with 17 bases between. The CDR3 region is CASTALTGLTEAFF. CDR3 in DNA: TGTGCCAGCACCGCATTGACGGGACTTACTGAAGCTTTCTTT.

The rearrangement links TRBV19 to TRBJ2-7; D possibly corresponds to TRBD2 (6 bases). V gave up 6 bases and J gave up 0 bases, with 12 bases separating them. This CDR3 has 14 residues. Germline V gene data show CDR1 as LNHDA and CDR2 as SQIVND (reference sequence). As DNA, the CDR3 is TGTGCCAGTAGCCTAGCGTTTAGCTCCTACGAGCAGTACTTC. Its protein is CASSLAFSSYEQYF.

J is TRBJ2-6 and V is TRBV15, with 7 bases matching TRBD1. The CDR3 extends over 19 amino acids. Germline V gene sequence: CDR1 LNHNV, CDR2 YYDKDF (reference sequence). J was trimmed by 0 bases and V by 4 bases; bases with no gene match: 12. Here the CDR3 reads CATSKWTGIKSSGANVLTF. CDR3 in DNA: TGTGCCACCAGCAAATGGACAGGAATAAAAAGCTCTGGGGCCAACGTCCTGACTTTC.

The rearrangement uses TRBV7-2 and TRBJ2-7; D is uncertain. Germline V CDR1 and CDR2: SGHTA, FQGNSA. The CDR3 has 13 amino acids. Between the trimmed V and J ends, which lost 1 base and 3 bases, there was a span of 7 bases. The DNA of the CDR3 is TGTGCCAGCAGCTTAGTATCTTTCTACGAGCAGTACTTC. Its translation: CASSLVSFYEQYF.

This chain joins TRBV28 and TRBJ2-5; TRBD2 might be the D (5 bases). Trimming took 3 bases from V and 3 from J, leaving 14 bases between them. The length of the CDR3 is 15 residues. Germline CDR1 is MDHEN and CDR2 is SYDVKM. CDR3 coding DNA: TGTGCCAGCAGTTTCGGCGGGCAAGCAAAAGAGACCCAGTACTTC. Amino acid sequence: CASSFGGQAKETQYF.

The chain is built from TRBV13 and TRBJ2-1; D is possibly TRBD1 or TRBD2 (5 bases each). Trimming removed 4 bases at V and 9 bases at J, with 16 bases between. Germline V gene data show CDR1 as PRHDT and CDR2 as FYEKMQ (reference sequence). The CDR3 loop spans 14 amino acids. CDR3 protein: CASSWGPTYGEQFF. CDR3 coding DNA: TGTGCCAGCAGCTGGGGACCTACCTACGGTGAGCAGTTCTTC. Full variable domain (missing parts from reference TRBV13 and TRBJ2-1): AAGVIQSPRHLIKEKRETATLKCYPIPRHDTVYWYQQGPGQDPQFLISFYEKMQSDKGSIPDRFSAQQFSDYHSELNMSSLELGDSALYFCASSWGPTYGEQFFGPGTRLTVL.

The chain joins TRBV13 to TRBJ2-7, with 7 bases that match TRBD2. Germline V gene sequence: CDR1 PRHDT, CDR2 FYEKMQ (reference sequence). The CDR3 is 15 amino acids. V gave up 1 base and J gave up 6 bases; unmatched junction bases: 9. DNA of the CDR3: TGTGCCAGCAGCTTAGCGGCGGGAGTGGGTGTCGAGCAGTACTTC. It encodes CASSLAAGVGVEQYF.

As concerns this clone: Other DNA sequences from this sample encode an identical CDR3 as well. The rearrangement joins TRBV6-1 to TRBJ1-2, with D uncertain. The CDR3 covers 12 residues. CDR1 and CDR2 (germline): MNHNS, SASEGT. The ends were cut back, 0 bases at V and 7 bases at J, with 6 bases in the middle. CDR3 coding DNA: TGTGCCAGCAGTGAAGCTGGGATTGGCTACACCTTC. It codes for CASSEAGIGYTF.

The rearrangement links TRBV6-5 to TRBJ2-1; no definite D call. Germline V lookup: CDR1 MNHEY, CDR2 SVGAGI. The CDR3 has 13 residues. Between the trimmed V and J ends, which lost 5 bases and 9 bases, there was a span of 14 bases. The CDR3 loop reads CASSPQRLGEQFF. CDR3 nucleotide sequence: TGTGCCAGCAGTCCCCAAAGGCTTGGTGAGCAGTTCTTC.

The chain is built from TRBV15 and TRBJ1-2, with D uncertain. This CDR3 contains 14 residues. The V end lost 0 bases, the J end lost 4 bases, and 9 bases lay between the germline ends. The germline V gene has CDR1 LNHNV and CDR2 YYDKDF (reference sequence). The CDR3 DNA reads as TGTGCCACCAGCAGAGATGGGAATGCCTATGGCTACACCTTC. This translates into CATSRDGNAYGYTF.